The T cell receptor beta chain under discussion was sequenced for a study of radiation and T cells in renal cell carcinoma. This clone has a handful of counts. The antigen is unknown. The treatment here: 15 Gy SBRT to primary tumor, nephrectomy 4 weeks later. Nephrectomy followed 15 Gy stereotactic body radiation by 4 weeks. Points from the study as a whole: Irradiated tumors held more dominant CDR3 motifs than control tumors. Top 100 clonotypes averaged approximately 54% in irradiated versus about 40% in nephrectomy-only tumors. In blood, top tumor clones expanded by 2 weeks, shrinking by 4.

Produced via immunoSEQ multiplex PCR; TCRdb's table is partial and in-frame only. The profile shows around 16,000 clones, about half of them singletons. The length of the CDR3 is 13 residues. The chain combines TRBV21-1 with TRBJ2-7; the D call TRBD1 from the table was never checked on the DNA. TRBV21-1 is classified as a pseudogene. Sequencing was performed on tumor tissue, taken from a patient whose treatment included radiotherapy and nephrectomy. The receptor comes from a woman aged 60-70 years with renal cell carcinoma. CDR3 sequence reads: CAKNNRLPYEQYF. CDR3 in DNA: TGTGCCAAGAATAACAGGCTCCCCTACGAGCAGTACTTC.